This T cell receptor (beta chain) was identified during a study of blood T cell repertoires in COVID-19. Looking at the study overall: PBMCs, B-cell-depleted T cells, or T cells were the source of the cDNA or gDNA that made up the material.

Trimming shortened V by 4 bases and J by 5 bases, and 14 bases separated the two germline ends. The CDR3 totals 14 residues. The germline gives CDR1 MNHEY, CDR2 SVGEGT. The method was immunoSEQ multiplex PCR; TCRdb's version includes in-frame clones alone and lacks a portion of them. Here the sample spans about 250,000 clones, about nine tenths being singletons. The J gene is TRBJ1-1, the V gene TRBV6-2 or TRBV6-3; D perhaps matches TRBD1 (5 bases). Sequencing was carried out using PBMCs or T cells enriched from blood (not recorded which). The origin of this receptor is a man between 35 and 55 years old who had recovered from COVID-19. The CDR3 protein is CASSSLSRGTEAFF. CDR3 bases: TGTGCCAGCAGTTCCCTAAGTCGGGGGACTGAAGCTTTCTTT.